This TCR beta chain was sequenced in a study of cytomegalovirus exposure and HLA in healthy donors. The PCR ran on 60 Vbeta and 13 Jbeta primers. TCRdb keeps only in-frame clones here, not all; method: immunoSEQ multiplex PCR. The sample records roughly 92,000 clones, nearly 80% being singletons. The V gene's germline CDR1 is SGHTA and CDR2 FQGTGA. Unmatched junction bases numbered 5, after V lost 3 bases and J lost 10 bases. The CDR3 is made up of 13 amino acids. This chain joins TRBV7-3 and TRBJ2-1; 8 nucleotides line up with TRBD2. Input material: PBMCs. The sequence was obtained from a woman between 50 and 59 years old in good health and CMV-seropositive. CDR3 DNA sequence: TGTGCCAGCAGCTTCTTAGGCGGGGGGGAGCAGTTCTTC. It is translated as CASSFLGGGEQFF.